The sample holds many counts of the clone carrying this T cell receptor (beta chain). The antigen is undetermined. The time point denotes: persistent/refractory GD, antithyroid drugs over 5 years with positive TRAb. From RNA extracted from PBMCs, the TCR library was made. Enrollment of patients was through an endocrinology department in Xi'an, China. Approximately 9.9-milliliter peripheral blood samples went into EDTA tubes. The data were taken from a study of regulatory T cells in long-lasting Graves disease. Regarding the study as a whole: Favoring TRBV28, TRBJ1-2 and TRBJ2-5 was a feature seen in persistent disease. Newly diagnosed Graves' patients exceeded persistent ones in TCR diversity.

Combining iRepertoire HTBI primers with Arm-PCR of CDR3 regions, the authors built TCR beta libraries. TCRdb used MiXCR to reprocess the multiplex PCR reads, holding one entry per CDR3 protein. The profile shows about 460,000 distinct CDR3 sequences, under 25% of them singletons. From germline, CDR1 is MDHEN and CDR2 SYDVKM. Trimming took off 3 bases at V and 1 base at J, with 9 bases between the two ends. The CDR3 runs to 15 residues. This TCR derives from a female donor with Graves disease. The sample consisted of peripheral blood mononuclear cells (PBMCs), taken when the disease was refractory, from a patient treated with antithyroid drugs. The rearrangement joins TRBV28 to TRBJ1-4, with D possibly being TRBD1 (6 bases). CDR3 amino acids: CASSFEGGTNEKLFF. The CDR3 DNA reads as TGTGCCAGCAGTTTCGAGGGGGGAACTAATGAAAAACTGTTTTTT.